The clone carrying this T cell receptor beta chain has a single count. The entry originates in a study of shared clonotypes between healthy human individuals. The CDR3 runs to 15 residues. V lost 0 bases and J lost 2, with 8 bases in between. Germline loops: CDR1 LNHDA, CDR2 SQIVND (reference sequence). The repertoire was sequenced with immunoSEQ multiplex PCR; TCRdb's copy has only in-frame clones and lacks some. The sample has about 1.5 million clones, approximately 96% seen once; the top ten hold approximately 1.2%. The sequencing sample was made of naive CD4+ T cells sorted from blood. The subset is: CD45RA+ positively selected. The chain joins TRBV19 to TRBJ2-1, with D unclear. The TCR comes from a young man in good health. CDR3 DNA: TGTGCCAGTAGTATAGATCGGGCGGCCTACAATGAGCAGTTCTTC. This codes for CASSIDRAAYNEQFF.